This TCR beta chain was sequenced during a study of monozygotic twins with inflammatory bowel disease. With regard to this clonotype: The antigen remains unidentified.

The study subjected TCRalpha and TCRbeta cDNA to two nested PCRs of approximately 16 and 10 cycles. Reanalyzing the 5' RACE reads, TCRdb keeps one entry per CDR3 protein, without DNA. The specimen's table records approximately 330,000 distinct CDR3 sequences. Germline CDR1 and CDR2: SGHRS and YFSETQ. The CDR3 sequence is 15 residues long. Study outcomes and limitations: The co-twins with IBD showed lower TCRbeta diversity (inverse Simpson) than their healthy siblings.

Per donor there was one draw, yielding a blood sample of around 2.3 ml. The J gene is TRBJ2-2, the V gene TRBV5-1; TCRdb calls TRBD1, which cannot be checked without DNA. This clonotype originated in a human donor with ulcerative colitis or Crohn's disease, or a healthy co-twin of an affected twin (not recorded which). The sequenced material came from blood. Here the CDR3 reads CASSLAWGATGELFF.